This T cell receptor beta chain was found in a study of CD8 T cells in acute hepatitis C reinfection. Regarding the study as a whole: Differing sequencing approaches may have limited exact matches to other epitopes. Preferential TRBV04 and TRBV06 usage appeared in all groups and was not explained by the naive pool. NS3-1073 specific cells were too rare to sort at chronic follow-up. NS3-1073 specific repertoires were highly diverse across all groups.

Assay used: immunoSEQ multiplex PCR; TCRdb lists only in-frame clones, some missing. The data hold some 40,000 clones, with about 87% observed a single time. The time point denotes: naive CD8 control sorted from an acute-time-point sample. Germline-derived CDR1 and CDR2 are LNHDA and SQIVND (reference sequence). CDR3 size: 12 residues. V lost 2 bases, J lost 2 bases, and 2 bases lay in between. Worth noting for this clone: The antigen remains undetermined.

The sequenced sample consisted of naive CD8+ T cells from PBMCs. The receptor comes from a man aged 25-40 years with chronic hepatitis C. The V and J genes are TRBV19 and TRBJ2-3, with no clear D. The CDR3 DNA follows: TGTGCCAGTAGTATATACACAGATACGCAGTATTTT. This codes for CASSIYTDTQYF.